Below are 12 T cell receptor beta chains sequenced from a single sample in a study of CD8+ T cells in alopecia areata. Extracted from the samples, RNA was reverse transcribed into cDNA to serve as the sequencing template. Profiling relied on immunoSEQ multiplex PCR, and the TCRdb table lists in-frame clones only, not all of them. The sample consists of 95,000 to 120,000 clones, roughly 55% of them appearing once. The specimen sequenced was NKG2D-low CD8+ T cells sorted from blood. The receptors come from a human donor with alopecia areata.

The CDR3 loop is CASRDTSGSSGEQFF. Written as DNA, the CDR3 is TGCGCCAGCAGAGATACTAGCGGGAGCTCAGGAGAGCAGTTCTTC. The rearrangement joins TRBV4-1 to TRBJ2-1; 11 bases fit TRBD2. Germline V CDR1 and CDR2: MGHRA, YSYEKL. The CDR3 is 15 residues long. Germline trimming cut 6 bases from V and 10 bases from J; bases unmatched to any gene: 11.

A few counts support this clone. This sequence joins TRBV6-6 and TRBJ2-7; possibly TRBD1 for D (5 bases). CDR3 length equals 13 residues. The V gene lost 6 bases and the J gene lost 7 bases, with 16 bases spanning the gap. Germline values: CDR1 MNHNY, CDR2 SVGAGI (reference sequence). As DNA, the CDR3 is TGTGCCAGCAGCAGCAGGGCCCCCTGGGAGCAGTACTTC. Translated, it gives CASSSRAPWEQYF.

In the case of this clone: This same CDR3 is encoded by further DNA sequences in the sample. The gene calls are TRBV4-1 and TRBJ2-7; D uncertain. The germline gives CDR1 MGHRA, CDR2 YSYEKL. The CDR3 has 12 residues. V lost 3 bases to trimming and J lost 4 bases, with 7 bases between them. In nucleotides, the CDR3 is TGCGCCAGCAGCCAGGATGGGTACGAGCAGTACTTC. Its translation is CASSQDGYEQYF.

This rearrangement joins TRBV4-1 to TRBJ2-1; D remains ambiguous. The CDR3 has 14 residues. The germline gives CDR1 MGHRA, CDR2 YSYEKL. V gave up 1 base and J gave up 3 bases, with 7 bases separating them. The CDR3 region is CASSQVGSYNEQFF. For the CDR3, the DNA is TGCGCCAGCAGCCAAGTAGGAAGCTACAATGAGCAGTTCTTC.

The chain is built from TRBV28 and TRBJ2-3, with D perhaps TRBD2 (5 bases). Germline CDR1 reads MDHEN; CDR2 reads SYDVKM. Trimming shortened V by 7 bases and J by 1 base, and 15 bases separated the two germline ends. This CDR3 contains 15 residues. The CDR3, as DNA: TGTGCCAGCATGAAGTGGGAGAGAGGCACAGATACGCAGTATTTT. It codes for CASMKWERGTDTQYF.

V is TRBV6-5 and J is TRBJ1-2, with a weak D call TRBD1 (6 bases). Germline V gene data show CDR1 as MNHEY and CDR2 as SVGAGI. This CDR3 has 14 residues. The V end was cut by 6 bases, the J end by 2 bases, with 13 bases between. The CDR3 is CASRFLRGNYGYTF. The CDR3 DNA follows: TGTGCCAGCAGATTCCTCAGGGGAAACTATGGCTACACCTTC.

This clone was recorded a few times. The gene calls are TRBV2 and TRBJ2-3; 7 positions match TRBD2. There are 17 residues in the CDR3. Germline assignment: CDR1 SNHLY and CDR2 FYNNEI. V was clipped by 2 bases and J by 5 bases; unmatched bases: 13. CDR3 region: CASSEQASGPLRDTQYF. CDR3 coding DNA: TGTGCCAGCAGTGAACAGGCTAGCGGACCCTTGCGAGATACGCAGTATTTT.

This chain connects TRBV28 to TRBJ2-1; D may be TRBD1 (5 bases). The CDR3 runs 15 residues. The V and J ends lost 5 bases and 5 bases respectively, with 16 bases between them. In germline, CDR1 is MDHEN, CDR2 SYDVKM. CDR3 nucleotides: TGTGCCAGCAGTCCGACCGGACGGACAAACAATGAGCAGTTCTTC. Its translation: CASSPTGRTNNEQFF.

The chain links TRBV2 to TRBJ2-1, with D possibly TRBD1 on 6 matching bases. The germline V gene encodes CDR1 SNHLY and CDR2 FYNNEI. V was cut by 3 bases and J by 8 bases, with 8 bases left in between. The CDR3 is 12 residues long. The CDR3 reads CASSEGADEQFF. CDR3 nucleotides: TGTGCCAGCAGTGAGGGGGCCGATGAGCAGTTCTTC.

About this clone itself: The sample has other DNA sequences that encode this CDR3 too. The gene calls are TRBV2 and TRBJ2-7; D not certain. CDR3 length: 10 amino acids. The V gene's germline CDR1 is SNHLY and CDR2 FYNNEI. V was shortened by 4 bases and J by 5 bases, with 3 bases between the two germline ends. This CDR3 is CASSVDEQYF. Written as DNA, the CDR3 is TGTGCCAGCAGTGTTGACGAGCAGTACTTC. Variable domain in full (rest from reference TRBV2 and TRBJ2-7): EPEVTQTPSHQVTQMGQEVILRCVPISNHLYFYWYRQILGQKVEFLVSFYNNEISEKSEIFDDQFSVERPDGSNFTLKIRSTKLEDSAMYFCASSVDEQYFGPGTRLTVT.

This clone was detected a few times. The chain combines TRBV29-1 with TRBJ2-5; D could derive from TRBD1 or TRBD2 (5 bases each). V was cut by 1 base and J by 2 bases, with 8 bases left in between. This CDR3 is 13 amino acids long. In germline, CDR1 is SQVTM, CDR2 ANQGSEA. The CDR3 nucleotides read TGCAGCGTTGAAGGGGACCCACAAGAGACCCAGTACTTC. As protein: CSVEGDPQETQYF.

The table lists this clone with a few counts. The chain carries TRBV19 and TRBJ2-1, with D uncertain. Germline loops: CDR1 LNHDA, CDR2 SQIVND (reference sequence). The CDR3 has 13 residues. V lost 3 bases and J 4 bases, leaving 7 bases between the germline ends. CDR3 sequence reads: CASSISQYNEQFF. For the CDR3, the DNA is TGTGCCAGTAGTATTTCCCAGTACAATGAGCAGTTCTTC.